One TCR beta chain is described in this entry. Its antigen target is currently unknown. Nothing much larger sits one base from this clone, and base qualities are not available. The V and J ends are trimmed by 0 bases and 0 bases, leaving 8 bases between them. The CDR3 runs 16 amino acids, cysteine and phenylalanine included. Only the CDR3 part of the read is kept: 48 bases, read in frame from the first base. TCRbeta CDR3 regions were amplified from genomic DNA using the immunoSEQ Assay, a bias-controlled multiplex PCR. In the authors' own workflow: Within the assay, amplification of reference gene primers was used to estimate how many nucleated cells each sample contained. To quantify the absolute abundance of each unique TCRbeta CDR3 rearrangement, sequence reads were collapsed and filtered. For each sample, productive Simpson clonality was calculated as the square root of Simpson's diversity index over productive rearrangements. As stored in TCRdb, this immuneACCESS dataset retains in-frame rearrangements with V and J assigned. A fraction of the clones does not appear; measured against another copy, unresolved V genes explain less than half of the discrepancy, and the remainder lacks a known reason. V, J and clone size are those of that table, while D and trimming were read from the DNA. This sample is represented by some 310,000 clones; roughly nine tenths of them were singletons. The top ten clonotypes cover about 9.4% of the sample.

The data stem from a study of blood T cell repertoires in COVID-19 (dated by TCRdb to 2018 to 2020). Describing the broader study: Collaborator samples came from the United States, Italy and Spain and covered acute and convalescent phases of COVID-19. The repertoires were made available in a free public database intended to serve as a resource for research on the immune response to SARS-CoV-2. Samples were obtained from the ongoing ImmuneRACE study (first 160 participants) and from 1,254 subjects provided by 6 global collaborators. A de-identified subject ID, COVID-19 status, age in years and sex were almost always included in the sample metadata. Where available, HLA class I and class II types were taken from metadata supplied by the sample provider and were not determined by assay-based typing. The material from the prospective study consisted of cDNA or gDNA derived from T cells, B-cell-depleted T cells, or PBMCs. The dataset comprised deeply sampled blood TCRbeta repertoires from subjects exposed to, actively infected with, or recovered from COVID-19.

Participants in the prospective study were enrolled through a virtual design, were aged 18 to 89 years, and lived in some 24 United States geographic areas. In the prospective study, participants were assigned to cohorts based on the clinical history participants reported in a screening survey and a study questionnaire. ImmuneRACE Cohort 3 recovered participants were defined by two consecutive negative NP/OP PCR tests, healthcare professional clearance, or symptom resolution. Each participant in the prospective study had whole blood, serum and a nasopharyngeal or oropharyngeal swab collected by mobile phlebotomists. Over a roughly 2-month period, participants in the prospective study had the option of providing additional blood draws and questionnaires. Prospective study blood samples were shipped either frozen or at room temperature before DNA extraction. Study-level results and caveats: How much clinical and demographic metadata was included differed by source and by participant, and the metadata was provided uncurated.

Sample: PBMCs or T cells enriched from blood (not recorded which). The rearranged chain carries TRBV23-1 and TRBJ2-2; a tentative D match to TRBD2 spans 6 bases. TRBV23-1 is treated as an ORF (open reading frame) with a function not yet certain. The clonotype originates from a young woman who had recovered from COVID-19. In nucleotides, the sequence is TGCGCCAGCAGTCAATCCGCGGGACCGAACACCGGGGAGCTGTTTTTT. Translated, this gives CASSQSAGPNTGELFF.